The TCR beta chain described here comes from a study of T cell responses to AZD1222 COVID-19 vaccine. TCRdb's table, derived via immunoSEQ multiplex PCR, lists solely in-frame clones and lacks some. The sample carries 95,000 to 150,000 clones, roughly nine tenths recorded once. With 2 bases removed from V and 2 bases from J, the gap between germline ends came to 13 bases. Germline V gene sequence: CDR1 LGHDT, CDR2 YNNKEL (reference sequence). The CDR3 extends over 15 amino acids. This clone occurred once. The sample in question was peripheral blood, obtained on day 0 of AZD1222 vaccination. The chain links TRBV3-1 (or the pseudogene TRBV3-2) to TRBJ2-7; D call uncertain. The sequence came from an adult in good health. The CDR3 DNA is TGTGCCAGCAGCCAATTTCCAGAACCCCCCTACGAGCAGTACTTC. Its translation: CASSQFPEPPYEQYF.